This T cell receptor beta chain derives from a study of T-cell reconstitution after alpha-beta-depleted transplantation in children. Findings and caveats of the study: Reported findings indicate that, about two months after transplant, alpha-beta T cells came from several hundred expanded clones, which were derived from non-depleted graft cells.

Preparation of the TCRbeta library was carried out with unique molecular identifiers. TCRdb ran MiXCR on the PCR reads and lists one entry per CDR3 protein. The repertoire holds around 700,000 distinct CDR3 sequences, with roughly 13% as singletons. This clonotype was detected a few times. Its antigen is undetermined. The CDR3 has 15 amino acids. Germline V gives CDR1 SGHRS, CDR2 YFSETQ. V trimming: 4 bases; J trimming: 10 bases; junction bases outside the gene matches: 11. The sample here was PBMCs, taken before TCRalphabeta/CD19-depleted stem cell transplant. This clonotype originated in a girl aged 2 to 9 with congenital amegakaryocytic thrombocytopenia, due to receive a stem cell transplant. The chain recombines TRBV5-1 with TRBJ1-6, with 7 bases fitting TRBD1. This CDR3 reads CASSIRQGSESPLHF. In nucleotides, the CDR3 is TGCGCCAGCAGCATCCGACAGGGCTCGGAATCACCCCTCCACTTT.